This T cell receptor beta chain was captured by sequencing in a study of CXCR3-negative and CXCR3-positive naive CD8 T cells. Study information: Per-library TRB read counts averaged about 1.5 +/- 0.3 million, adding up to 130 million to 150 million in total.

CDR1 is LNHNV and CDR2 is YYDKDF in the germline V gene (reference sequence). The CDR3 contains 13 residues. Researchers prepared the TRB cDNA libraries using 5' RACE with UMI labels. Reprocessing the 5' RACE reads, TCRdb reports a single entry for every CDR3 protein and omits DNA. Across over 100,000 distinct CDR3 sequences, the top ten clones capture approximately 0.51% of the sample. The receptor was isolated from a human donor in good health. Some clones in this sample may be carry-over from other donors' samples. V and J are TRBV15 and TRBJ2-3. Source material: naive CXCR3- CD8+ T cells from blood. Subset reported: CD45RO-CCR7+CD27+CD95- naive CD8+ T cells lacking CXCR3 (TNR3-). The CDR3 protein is CATSRDLIDTQYF.